A single sample is the source of the 25 T cell receptor beta chains below, sequenced in a study of T-cell memory formation after mild COVID-19. From the 5' RACE reads, TCRdb called clonotypes with MiXCR, one entry per CDR3 protein. Here the sample spans 450,000 to 700,000 distinct CDR3 sequences, roughly 18% being singletons. Sample: PBMCs or a T cell subset sorted from them (not recorded which). These receptors were taken from an adult woman who had mild COVID-19 (a few samples of this study predate the infection). Cell type and time point are not known.

This clonotype showed up just a few times. The chain couples TRBV6-1 to TRBJ2-2; TRBD1 agrees at 7 bases. V shed 4 bases and J 4 bases; nucleotides not matched to a gene: 3. The CDR3 length is 14 residues. Germline-derived CDR1 and CDR2 are MNHNS and SASEGT. CDR3: CASSGGQFTGELFF. DNA of the CDR3: TGTGCCAGCAGTGGGGGACAGTTCACCGGGGAGCTGTTTTTT.

The chain is built from TRBV30 and TRBJ2-2; 9 bases align to TRBD2. V shed 3 bases and J 7 bases; nucleotides not matched to a gene: 6. Germline V gene lookup returns CDR1 GTSNPN and CDR2 SVGIG (reference sequence). The CDR3 is 14 residues long. The CDR3 nucleotides are TGTGCCTGGAGCAGGCGGGGGGGTGTCGGGGAGCTGTTTTTT. Its protein product is CAWSRRGGVGELFF.

This clonotype was found a few times. V usage is TRBV4-2 and J usage is TRBJ2-1; 12 bases align to TRBD2. In germline, CDR1 is LGHNA, CDR2 YNFKEQ. CDR3 size: 15 residues. J was trimmed by 12 bases and V by 0 bases; bases with no gene match: 6. The CDR3 DNA is TGTGCCAGCAGCCAAGAGACTAGCGGGGGTGGTGGGCAGTTCTTC. Encoded protein: CASSQETSGGGGQFF.

This clonotype was recorded a few times. V usage is TRBV6-6 and J usage is TRBJ2-7, with 9 bases matching TRBD2. With 2 bases clipped from V and 2 bases from J, the junction kept 13 bases outside the gene matches. CDR1 and CDR2 (germline): MNHNY, SVGAGI (reference sequence). The CDR3 is made up of 18 amino acids. CDR3 loop: CASSYARRGGSIAYEQYF. CDR3 in DNA: TGTGCCAGCAGTTACGCTAGGCGGGGGGGCTCGATCGCCTACGAGCAGTACTTC.

This clonotype was seen only a few times. The chain links TRBV18 to TRBJ1-5, with D tentatively TRBD1 (5 bases). The CDR3 runs to 15 residues. Trimming pared 6 bases from V and 0 bases from J, leaving 12 bases between. Germline V CDR1 and CDR2: KGHSH, LQKENI. For the CDR3, the DNA is TGTGCCAGCTCGCAAAGACAGAATAGCAATCAGCCCCAGCATTTT. The encoded protein is CASSQRQNSNQPQHF.

This clonotype showed up many times. The CDR3, as DNA: TGTGCCAGCCTGTTGGCTAGCGGCTACGAGCAGTACTTC. Amino acid sequence: CASLLASGYEQYF. V and J are TRBV2 and TRBJ2-7, with 7 bases matching TRBD2. This CDR3 is 13 amino acids long. Per germline, CDR1 SNHLY and CDR2 FYNNEI. Trimming took 8 bases from V and 3 from J; bases not matched to a gene: 7. Full variable domain (rest looked up from reference TRBV2 and TRBJ2-7): EPEVTQTPSHQVTQMGQEVILRCVPISNHLYFYWYRQILGQKVEFLVSFYNNEISEKSEIFDDQFSVERPDGSNFTLKIRSTKLEDSAMYFCASLLASGYEQYFGPGTRLTVT.

The chain recombines TRBV9 with TRBJ2-1, with 7 bases that match TRBD1. Trimming took 3 bases from V and 9 from J; bases not matched to a gene: 15. The CDR3 sequence is 16 residues long. The V gene's germline CDR1 is SGDLS and CDR2 YYNGEE. The CDR3 DNA sequence: TGTGCCAGCAGCGCTCCCGGGACAGCTTATGATGGTGAGCAGTTCTTC. It codes for CASSAPGTAYDGEQFF.

The V call is TRBV4-1, the J call TRBJ2-7, with 7 bases matching TRBD1. CDR1 is MGHRA and CDR2 is YSYEKL in the germline V gene. V trimming: 1 base; J trimming: 6 bases; junction bases outside the gene matches: 9. The CDR3 length is 15 residues. For the CDR3, the DNA is TGCGCCAGCAGCCAAGTAGACAGGGTCGGTGTCGAGCAGTACTTC. Protein: CASSQVDRVGVEQYF.

This clonotype was recorded a few times. The chain uses TRBV4-3 and TRBJ2-3, with D tentatively TRBD1 or TRBD2 (7 bases each). CDR3 length: 16 residues. The germline V and J ends were trimmed by 3 bases and 4 bases, with 17 bases remaining between them. In germline, CDR1 is LGHNA, CDR2 YSLEER. This CDR3 reads CASSQTGRVVADTQYF. DNA for the CDR3: TGCGCCAGCAGCCAGACAGGGAGGGTCGTGGCAGATACGCAGTATTTT.

This clonotype has just a few counts. The J gene is TRBJ2-5, the V gene TRBV14; the match to TRBD2 covers 10 bases. Germline loops: CDR1 SGHDN, CDR2 FVKESK. The J segment lost 1 base and the V segment lost 6 bases, leaving 5 bases of the junction unmatched. The CDR3 runs 15 residues. CDR3 amino acids: CASRPSGGRQETQYF. The CDR3 DNA reads TGTGCCAGCAGGCCTAGCGGGGGCCGCCAAGAGACCCAGTACTTC. Combining the CDR3 with reference TRBV14 and TRBJ2-5 gives the whole variable domain EAGVTQFPSHSVIEKGQTVTLRCDPISGHDNLYWYRRVMGKEIKFLLHFVKESKQDESGMPNNRFLAERTGGTYSTLKVQPAELEDSGVYFCASRPSGGRQETQYFGPGTRLLVL.

This sequence joins TRBV20-1 and TRBJ2-2, with TRBD2 matching over 10 bases. V lost 3 bases to trimming and J lost 5 bases; unmatched junction nucleotides: 6. This CDR3 comprises 15 residues. CDR1 and CDR2 from the germline V gene are DFQATT and SNEGSKA (reference sequence). The CDR3 here is CSASPTSGVTGELFF. CDR3 nucleotide sequence: TGCAGTGCTAGCCCCACTAGCGGGGTTACCGGGGAGCTGTTTTTT.

In this sample, this clonotype turned up a few times. The chain is built from TRBV9 and TRBJ2-5, with 7 nucleotides matching TRBD2. V shed 2 bases and J 6 bases; nucleotides not matched to a gene: 7. Germline CDR1 SGDLS, CDR2 YYNGEE. The CDR3 is made up of 14 amino acids. The CDR3 nucleotides read TGTGCCAGCAGCGTGGGGGAGGGCCGACAGACCCAGTACTTC. This translates into CASSVGEGRQTQYF.

This clonotype was counted a few times. V and J are TRBV7-8 and TRBJ2-7; 8 nucleotides align to TRBD1. Losses at the gene ends were 4 bases for V and 4 bases for J; bases not matched to a gene: 9. The V gene's germline CDR1 is SGHVS and CDR2 FQNEAQ. The CDR3 extends over 15 amino acids. This chain's CDR3 is CASSSFGTGHYEQYF. Written as DNA, the CDR3 is TGTGCCAGCAGCTCATTCGGGACAGGCCATTACGAGCAGTACTTC. The complete variable domain, with remaining parts taken from reference TRBV7-8 and TRBJ2-7, reads GAGVSQSPRYKVAKRGQDVALRCDPISGHVSLFWYQQALGQGPEFLTYFQNEAQLDKSGLPSDRFFAERPEGSVSTLKIQRTQQEDSAVYLCASSSFGTGHYEQYFGPGTRLTVT.

The chain employs TRBV12-3 or TRBV12-4 and TRBJ1-1, with no clear D. The CDR3 covers 13 residues. The V end was cut by 5 bases, the J end by 6 bases, with 13 bases between. The CDR3 DNA is TGTGCCAGCAGTCCCGAGACTACCCCTGAAGCTTTCTTT. Translation gives CASSPETTPEAFF.

This clonotype was picked up a small number of times. The gene calls are TRBV11-2 and TRBJ2-7; 11 positions agree with TRBD2. Germline V gene sequence: CDR1 SGHAT, CDR2 FQNNGV. With 3 bases clipped from V and 4 bases from J, the junction kept 5 bases outside the gene matches. The CDR3 is made up of 15 amino acids. The CDR3 sequence is CASSFTGTSGYEQYF. The CDR3 nucleotides read TGTGCCAGCAGCTTTACAGGGACTAGCGGATACGAGCAGTACTTC.

The genes are TRBV24-1 and TRBJ2-1; D might be TRBD1 (5 bases). CDR3 size: 12 residues. V shed 2 bases and J shed 10 bases, with 8 bases lying between them. The germline CDR1 and CDR2 sequences are KGHDR and SFDVKD. CDR3 DNA sequence: TGTGCCACCAGTGATTGGACAATCGAGCAGTTCTTC. Translated: CATSDWTIEQFF.

The genes are TRBV6-5 and TRBJ2-1; no clear D gene. The ends were cut back, 8 bases at V and 10 bases at J, with 12 bases in the middle. This CDR3 has 11 residues. Germline lookup yields CDR1 MNHEY and CDR2 SVGAGI. The CDR3: CASGPGPEQFF. The DNA for the CDR3 is TGTGCCAGCGGGCCGGGCCCCGAGCAGTTCTTC.

The rearrangement links TRBV4-3 to TRBJ1-3; perhaps TRBD1 as D (5 bases). The CDR3 runs to 15 residues. Germline V gives CDR1 LGHNA, CDR2 YSLEER. V lost 0 bases and J lost 2, with 8 bases in between. The CDR3: CASSQDLQAGNTIYF. For the CDR3, the DNA is TGCGCCAGCAGCCAAGACCTACAGGCTGGAAACACCATATATTTT.

This clonotype was detected only a few times. The chain carries TRBV2 and TRBJ2-1, with D unresolved. The V gene's germline CDR1 is SNHLY and CDR2 FYNNEI. The CDR3 has 15 residues. Trimming took off 2 bases at V and 0 bases at J, with 8 bases between the two ends. CDR3 in DNA: TGTGCCAGCAGTGAAAGGGCGGTCTCCTACAATGAGCAGTTCTTC. As protein: CASSERAVSYNEQFF. The variable domain in full, with the rest retrieved from reference TRBV2 and TRBJ2-1, is EPEVTQTPSHQVTQMGQEVILRCVPISNHLYFYWYRQILGQKVEFLVSFYNNEISEKSEIFDDQFSVERPDGSNFTLKIRSTKLEDSAMYFCASSERAVSYNEQFFGPGTRLTVL.

This clonotype appeared a few times. This chain links TRBV14 with TRBJ1-1, with D possibly being TRBD1 (5 bases). The germline CDR1 and CDR2 sequences are SGHDN and FVKESK. The CDR3 is 13 amino acids. Trimming left V 0 bases short and J 11 bases short, with 13 bases between. This chain's CDR3 is CASSQERGLDAFF. CDR3 in DNA: TGTGCCAGCAGCCAAGAGCGGGGCCTCGATGCTTTCTTT.

The rearrangement joins TRBV4-1 to TRBJ1-5; 8 bases map to TRBD1. V lost 4 bases to trimming and J lost 1 base; unmatched junction nucleotides: 9. CDR1 MGHRA and CDR2 YSYEKL come from the germline V gene. The CDR3 is 17 residues long. For the CDR3, the DNA is TGCGCCAGCAGCCCTTCAGGGGGCGCGAGGAGCAATCAGCCCCAGCATTTT. Translated, it gives CASSPSGGARSNQPQHF.

This sequence joins TRBV20-1 and TRBJ1-1, with D possibly TRBD1 on 5 matching bases. The CDR3 runs to 13 residues. Germline V CDR1 and CDR2: DFQATT, SNEGSKA (reference sequence). Trimming stripped 6 bases from V and 5 bases from J, with 16 bases between. In nucleotides, the CDR3 is TGCAGTGCCACCCCGGACATAAGAACTGAAGCTTTCTTT. Its translation: CSATPDIRTEAFF.

This chain links TRBV20-1 with TRBJ2-4; D could derive from TRBD1 or TRBD2 (5 bases each). There are 14 residues in the CDR3. The germline CDR1 and CDR2 sequences are DFQATT and SNEGSKA (reference sequence). The V and J ends lost 3 bases and 3 bases respectively, with 12 bases between them. The CDR3 coding sequence is TGCAGTGCTAGTACGGGGACGAGCAAAAACATTCAGTACTTC. Its protein product is CSASTGTSKNIQYF.

This clonotype was detected a few times. The germline gene is not matched at one end of the junction; a read error may be the cause. As DNA, the CDR3 is TGTGCCGGGAGGGACATGACCGGGGAGCTGTTTTTT. The encoded protein is CAGRDMTGELFF. The rearrangement links TRBV30 to TRBJ2-2; possible D gene TRBD2, 7 bases. This CDR3 spans 12 amino acids. Germline V gene lookup returns CDR1 GTSNPN and CDR2 SVGIG (reference sequence).

This clonotype was counted between two and nine times. The chain has TRBV7-3 and TRBJ2-2, with 9 positions matching TRBD1. After removal of 5 bases from V and 4 bases from J, the junction contained 2 bases not matched to a gene. The CDR3 is 14 residues long. Per the germline V gene, CDR1 is SGHTA and CDR2 is FQGTGA. DNA for the CDR3: TGTGCCAGCAGCGGGACAGGGAGCACCGGGGAGCTGTTTTTT. This codes for CASSGTGSTGELFF.